One T cell receptor beta chain is described in this entry. What it binds is unknown. The data stem from a study of graft-versus-host responses after intestinal transplantation. The table came from immunoSEQ multiplex PCR; TCRdb's copy has only in-frame clones and leaves some out. The sample includes roughly 90,000 clones, 75% to 95% seen only once; the top ten take approximately 0.3%. The specimen was unstimulated CD4+ T cells sorted from spleen or lymph node cells, collected before transplant. The sequence was collected from a human donor who was the organ donor for an intestinal transplant.

The CDR3 DNA reads TGTGCCAGTAGTACTGGCCATTCTTCCTACAATGAGCAGTTCTTC. Amino acid sequence: CASSTGHSSYNEQFF. The chain is built from TRBV19 and TRBJ2-1; D gene unclear. Per germline, CDR1 LNHDA and CDR2 SQIVND (reference sequence). V lost 4 bases and J 1 base, leaving 11 bases between the germline ends. This CDR3 is built from 15 residues.